This record covers a single TCR beta chain. Profiled with immunoSEQ multiplex PCR; TCRdb holds only in-frame clones, not every one. Here the sample spans roughly 150,000 clones, around 88% being singletons. This sample is part of a study of blood T cell repertoires in COVID-19. Across the study: PBMCs, B-cell-depleted T cells, or T cells provided the cDNA or gDNA that made up the material.

There are 16 residues in the CDR3. Per the germline V gene, CDR1 is SGHRS and CDR2 is YFSETQ. Trimming cost V 1 base and J 5 bases, with 13 bases left between them. The chain is built from TRBV5-1 and TRBJ1-6; TRBD1 is a possible D gene (5 bases). The sample consisted of peripheral blood. The TCR originated in a man aged 55 to 70 with active or convalescent COVID-19. The CDR3 loop is CASSLTRATNNSPLHF. DNA of the CDR3: TGCGCCAGCAGCTTGACCAGGGCCACGAATAATTCACCCCTCCACTTT.